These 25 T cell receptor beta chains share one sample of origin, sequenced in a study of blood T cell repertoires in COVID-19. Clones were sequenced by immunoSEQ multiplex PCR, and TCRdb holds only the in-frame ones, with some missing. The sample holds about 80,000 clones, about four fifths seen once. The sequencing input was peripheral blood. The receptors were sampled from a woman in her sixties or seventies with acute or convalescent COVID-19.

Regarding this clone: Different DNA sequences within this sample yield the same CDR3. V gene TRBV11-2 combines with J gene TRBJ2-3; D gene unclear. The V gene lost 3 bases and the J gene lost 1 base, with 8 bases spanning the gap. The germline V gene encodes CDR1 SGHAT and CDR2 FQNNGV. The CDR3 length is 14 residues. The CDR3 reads CASSLGVGTDTQYF. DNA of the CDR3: TGTGCCAGCAGCTTGGGCGTGGGCACAGATACGCAGTATTTT.

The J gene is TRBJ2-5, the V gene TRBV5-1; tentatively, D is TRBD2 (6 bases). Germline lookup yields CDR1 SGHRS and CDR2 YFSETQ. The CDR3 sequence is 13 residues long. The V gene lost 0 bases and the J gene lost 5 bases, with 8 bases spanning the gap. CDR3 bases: TGCGCCAGCAGCTTGGTGGCGGGGGAGACCCAGTACTTC. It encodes CASSLVAGETQYF.

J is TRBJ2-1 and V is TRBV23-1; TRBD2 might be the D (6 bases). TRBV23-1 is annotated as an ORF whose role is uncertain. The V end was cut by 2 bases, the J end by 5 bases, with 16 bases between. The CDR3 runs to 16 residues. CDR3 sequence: CASSQQIWDSNNEQFF. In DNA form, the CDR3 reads TGCGCCAGCAGTCAACAGATCTGGGACTCGAACAATGAGCAGTTCTTC.

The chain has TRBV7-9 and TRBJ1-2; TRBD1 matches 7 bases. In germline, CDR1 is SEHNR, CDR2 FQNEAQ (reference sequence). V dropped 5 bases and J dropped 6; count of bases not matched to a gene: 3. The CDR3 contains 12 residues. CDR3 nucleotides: TGTGCCAGCAGCCGGGACAGCAATGGCTACACCTTC. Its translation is CASSRDSNGYTF.

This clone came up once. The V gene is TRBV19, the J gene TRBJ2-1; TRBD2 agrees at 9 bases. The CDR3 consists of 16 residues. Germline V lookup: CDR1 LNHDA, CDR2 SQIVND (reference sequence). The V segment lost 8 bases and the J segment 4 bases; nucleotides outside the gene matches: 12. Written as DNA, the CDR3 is TGTGCCAGTGGTCCGGGTCTTGCGGGAGGGTACAATGAGCAGTTCTTC. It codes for CASGPGLAGGYNEQFF.

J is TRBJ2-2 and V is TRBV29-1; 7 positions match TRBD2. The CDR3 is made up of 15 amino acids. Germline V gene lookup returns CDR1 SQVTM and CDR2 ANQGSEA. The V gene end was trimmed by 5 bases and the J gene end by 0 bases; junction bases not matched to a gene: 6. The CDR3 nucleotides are TGCAGCGTTAGGGCCGGGACTACGAACACCGGGGAGCTGTTTTTT. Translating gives CSVRAGTTNTGELFF.

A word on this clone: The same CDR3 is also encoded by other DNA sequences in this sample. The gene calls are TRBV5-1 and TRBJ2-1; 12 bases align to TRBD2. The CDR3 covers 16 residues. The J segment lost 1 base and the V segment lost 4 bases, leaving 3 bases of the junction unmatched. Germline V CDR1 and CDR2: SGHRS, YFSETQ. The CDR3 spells CASSPLAGGSYNEQFF. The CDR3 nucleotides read TGCGCCAGCAGCCCCCTAGCGGGAGGGTCCTACAATGAGCAGTTCTTC.

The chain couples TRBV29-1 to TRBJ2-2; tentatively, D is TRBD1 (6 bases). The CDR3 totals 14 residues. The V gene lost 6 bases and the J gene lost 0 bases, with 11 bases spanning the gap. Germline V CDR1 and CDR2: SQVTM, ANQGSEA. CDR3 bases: TGCAGCGTGGGACACATACCGAACACCGGGGAGCTGTTTTTT. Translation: CSVGHIPNTGELFF.

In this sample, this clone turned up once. The CDR3 bases are TGCAGTGCTAGTACTAGGACCTCCTACGAGCAGTACTTC. Translating gives CSASTRTSYEQYF. V is TRBV20-1 and J is TRBJ2-7; a possible D gene is TRBD2 (5 bases). CDR1 and CDR2 from the germline V gene are DFQATT and SNEGSKA (reference sequence). Trimming cost V 3 bases and J 0 bases, with 9 bases left between them. This CDR3 comprises 13 residues.

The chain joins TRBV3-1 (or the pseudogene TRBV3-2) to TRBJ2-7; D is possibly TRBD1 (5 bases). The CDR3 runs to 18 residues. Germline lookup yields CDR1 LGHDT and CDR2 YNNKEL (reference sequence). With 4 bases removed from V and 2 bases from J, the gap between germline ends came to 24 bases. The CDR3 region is CASSPEIPKQALAYEQYF. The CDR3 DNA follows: TGTGCCAGCAGCCCGGAAATCCCAAAACAGGCTCTCGCCTACGAGCAGTACTTC.

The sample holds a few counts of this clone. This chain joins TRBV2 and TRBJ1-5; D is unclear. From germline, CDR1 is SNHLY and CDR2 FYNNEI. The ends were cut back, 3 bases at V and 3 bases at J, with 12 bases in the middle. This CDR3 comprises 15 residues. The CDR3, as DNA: TGTGCCAGCAGTGACCGAGGGATGGACAATCAGCCCCAGCATTTT. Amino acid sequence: CASSDRGMDNQPQHF.

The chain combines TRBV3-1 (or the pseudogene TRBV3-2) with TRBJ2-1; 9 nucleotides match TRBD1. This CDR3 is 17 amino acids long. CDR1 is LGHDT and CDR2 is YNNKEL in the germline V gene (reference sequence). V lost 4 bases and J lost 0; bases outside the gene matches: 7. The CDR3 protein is CASSRNRGRGSYNEQFF. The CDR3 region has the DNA TGTGCCAGCAGCCGAAACAGGGGGCGCGGCTCCTACAATGAGCAGTTCTTC.

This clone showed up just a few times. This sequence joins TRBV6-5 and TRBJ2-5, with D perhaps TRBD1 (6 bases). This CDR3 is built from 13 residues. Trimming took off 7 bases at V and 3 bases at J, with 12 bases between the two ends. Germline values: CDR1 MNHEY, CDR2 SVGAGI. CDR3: CASNWGQEETQYF. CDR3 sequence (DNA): TGTGCCAGCAACTGGGGGCAGGAAGAGACCCAGTACTTC.

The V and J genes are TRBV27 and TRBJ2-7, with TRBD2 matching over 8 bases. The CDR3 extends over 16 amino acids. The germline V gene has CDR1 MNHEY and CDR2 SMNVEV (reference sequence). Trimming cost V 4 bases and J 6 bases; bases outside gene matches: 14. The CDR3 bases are TGTGCCAGCAGTTCGCTTGCAGGAGCGGGAGAATCCGAGCAGTACTTC. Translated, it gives CASSSLAGAGESEQYF.

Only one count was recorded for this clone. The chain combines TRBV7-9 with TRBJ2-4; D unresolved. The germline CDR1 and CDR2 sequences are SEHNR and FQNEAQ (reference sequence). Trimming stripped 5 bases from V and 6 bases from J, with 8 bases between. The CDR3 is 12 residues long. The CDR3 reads CASSLSLNIQYF. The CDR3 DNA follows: TGTGCCAGCAGCCTGAGCTTAAACATTCAGTACTTC.

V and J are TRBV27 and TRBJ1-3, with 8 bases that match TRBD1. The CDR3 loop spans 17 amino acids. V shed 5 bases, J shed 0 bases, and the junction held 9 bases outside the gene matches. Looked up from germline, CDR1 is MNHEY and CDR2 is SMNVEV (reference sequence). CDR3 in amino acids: CASSPGTGVLSGNTIYF. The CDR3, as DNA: TGTGCCAGCAGTCCCGGGACAGGCGTACTCTCTGGAAACACCATATATTTT.

The CDR3 DNA is TGTGCCACCAGCAGAGATGTAAGAGGCGCTAACTATGGCTACACCTTC. Amino acid sequence: CATSRDVRGANYGYTF. The V and J genes are TRBV15 and TRBJ1-2; D unresolved. CDR1 is LNHNV and CDR2 is YYDKDF in the germline V gene (reference sequence). CDR3 length: 16 residues. V was cut by 0 bases and J by 0 bases, with 11 bases left in between.

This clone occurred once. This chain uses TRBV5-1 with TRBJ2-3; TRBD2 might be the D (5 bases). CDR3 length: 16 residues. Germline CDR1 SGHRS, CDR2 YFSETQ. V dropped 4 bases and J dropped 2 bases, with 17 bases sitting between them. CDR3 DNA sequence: TGCGCCAGCAGCCCGGTGGTCCCAGCGGCCACAGATACGCAGTATTTT. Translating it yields CASSPVVPAATDTQYF.

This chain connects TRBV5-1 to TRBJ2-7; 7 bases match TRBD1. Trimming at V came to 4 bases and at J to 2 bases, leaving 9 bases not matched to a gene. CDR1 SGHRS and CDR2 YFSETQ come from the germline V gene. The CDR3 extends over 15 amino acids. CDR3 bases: TGCGCCAGCAGCCTTACGGGACAGAGAGCCTACGAGCAGTACTTC. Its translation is CASSLTGQRAYEQYF.

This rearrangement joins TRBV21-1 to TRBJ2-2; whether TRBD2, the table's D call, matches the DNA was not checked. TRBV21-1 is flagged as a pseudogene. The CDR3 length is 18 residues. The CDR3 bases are TGTGCCAGCCAACGACACCGGCCTAGCGGGAGGGACACCGGGGAGCTGTTTTTT. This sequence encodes CASQRHRPSGRDTGELFF.

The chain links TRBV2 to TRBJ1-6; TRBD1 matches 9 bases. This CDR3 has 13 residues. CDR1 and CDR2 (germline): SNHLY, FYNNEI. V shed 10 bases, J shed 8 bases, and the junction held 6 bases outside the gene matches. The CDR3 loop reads CATWDRADSPLHF. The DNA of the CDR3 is TGTGCCACCTGGGACAGGGCGGATTCACCCCTCCACTTT.

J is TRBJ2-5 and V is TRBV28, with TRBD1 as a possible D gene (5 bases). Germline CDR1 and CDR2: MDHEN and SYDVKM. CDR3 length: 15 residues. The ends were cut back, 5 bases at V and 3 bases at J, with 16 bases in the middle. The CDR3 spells CASSTLGQGKETQYF. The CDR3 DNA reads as TGTGCCAGCAGTACTCTGGGGCAGGGTAAAGAGACCCAGTACTTC.

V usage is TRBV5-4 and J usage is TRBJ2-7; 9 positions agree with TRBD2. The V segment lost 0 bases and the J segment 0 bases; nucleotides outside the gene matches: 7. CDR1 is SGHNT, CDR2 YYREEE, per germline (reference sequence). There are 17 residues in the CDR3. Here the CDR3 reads CASSLGSSGRYSYEQYF. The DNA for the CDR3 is TGTGCCAGCAGCTTGGGGTCGAGCGGGAGGTACTCCTACGAGCAGTACTTC.

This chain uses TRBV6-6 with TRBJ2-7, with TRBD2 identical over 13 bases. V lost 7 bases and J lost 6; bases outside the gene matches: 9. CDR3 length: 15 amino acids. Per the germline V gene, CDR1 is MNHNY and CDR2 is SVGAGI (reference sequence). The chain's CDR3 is CASIALAGGPIEQYF. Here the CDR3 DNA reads TGTGCCAGCATCGCACTAGCGGGAGGGCCGATCGAGCAGTACTTC.

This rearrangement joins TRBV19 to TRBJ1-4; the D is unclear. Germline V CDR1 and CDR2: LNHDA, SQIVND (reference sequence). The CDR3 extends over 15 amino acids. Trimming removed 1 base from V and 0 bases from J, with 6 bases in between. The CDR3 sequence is CASSIGSSTNEKLFF. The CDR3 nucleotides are TGTGCCAGTAGTATAGGGAGCTCAACTAATGAAAAACTGTTTTTT.